Here is one TCR beta chain with its context. Its antigen is not identified. Compared with germline, one end of the junction differs, possibly owing to a read error. TCRdb reprocessed the reads via MiXCR and lists one record per CDR3 protein. The repertoire holds more than 200,000 distinct CDR3 sequences, around 8.7% seen once, with more than 12% in the top ten. These data originate in a study of T cell repertoires in cytomegalovirus infection. Looking at the study overall: The public TCR beta signatures pointed to both CMV infection and matching HLA type.

The CDR3 has 18 residues. Germline V gene data show CDR1 as SGHTA and CDR2 as FQGNSA. Notes on the study in general: There were carriers of CMV plus the relevant HLA, and cumulative public TCR beta family frequency identified them. Dominating the ex vivo response were HLA-C-restricted CMV-specific TCR beta clonotypes.

Input material: PBMCs. The TCR comes from a human donor in good health (CMV status not recorded). Some clones in this sample may be carry-over from other donors' samples. The chain recombines TRBV7-2 with TRBJ1-6, with TRBD1 identical over 7 bases. The DNA of the CDR3 is TGTGCCAGCAGCTCGGGGACAGTGGGAGGCTCCTATAATTCTCCCCTCCACTTT. This encodes CASSSGTVGGSYNSPLHF.